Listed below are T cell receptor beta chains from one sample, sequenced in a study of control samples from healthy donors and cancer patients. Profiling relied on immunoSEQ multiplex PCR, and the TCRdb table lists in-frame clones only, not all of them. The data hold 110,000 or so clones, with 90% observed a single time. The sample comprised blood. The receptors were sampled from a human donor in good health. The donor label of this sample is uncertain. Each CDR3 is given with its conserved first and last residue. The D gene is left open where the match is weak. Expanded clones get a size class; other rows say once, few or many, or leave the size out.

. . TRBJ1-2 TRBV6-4 TGTGCCAGCAGTGAAGGAGAGGCAGGGTACGGCTACACCTTC CASSEGEAGYGYTF
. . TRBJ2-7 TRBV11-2 TGTGCCAGCAGCTTAGAACTCTTACACTACGAGCAGTACTTC CASSLELLHYEQYF
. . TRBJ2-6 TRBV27 TGTGCCAGCAGTTTAAGGCCATCTGGGGCCAACGTCCTGACTTTC CASSLRPSGANVLTF
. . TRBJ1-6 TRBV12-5 TGTGCTAGTGGTTTAGACAGTGCACGGCCCCTCCACTTT CASGLDSARPLHF
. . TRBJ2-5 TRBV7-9 TGTGCCAGCAGCTTAGGGATAGCGTTCCAAGAGACCCAGTACTTC CASSLGIAFQETQYF
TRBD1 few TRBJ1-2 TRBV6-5 TGTGCCAGCAGGGGACAGCCCATCTATGGCTACACCTTC CASRGQPIYGYTF
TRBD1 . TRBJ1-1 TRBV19 TGTGCCAGTCACGCGGGGGGACAGCAGAACACTGAAGCTTTCTTT CASHAGGQQNTEAFF
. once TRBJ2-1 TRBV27 TGTGCCAGCAGCAGGGACGGAGCATACAATGAGCAGTTCTTC CASSRDGAYNEQFF
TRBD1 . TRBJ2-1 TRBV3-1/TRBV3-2 TGTGCCAGCAGCCAAGGAGGACAGGGCTTCAGCTCCTACAATGAGCAGTTCTTC CASSQGGQGFSSYNEQFF
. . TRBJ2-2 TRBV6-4 TGTGCCAGCAGCCCGGGTCCGAGGGGAACCGGGGAGCTGTTTTTT CASSPGPRGTGELFF
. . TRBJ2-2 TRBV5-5 TGTGCCAGCAGCTTGGCGCGGGCAGACACCGGGGAGCTGTTTTTT CASSLARADTGELFF
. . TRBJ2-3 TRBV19 TGTGCCAGTAGTTTAGGGGTAGATACGCAGTATTTT CASSLGVDTQYF
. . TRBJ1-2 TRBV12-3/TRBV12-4 TGTGCCAGCAGTCGGGACACCCGGGGCTACACCTTC CASSRDTRGYTF
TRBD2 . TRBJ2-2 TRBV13 TGTGCCAGCAGCCCGCTGCGGGAGACCGGGGAGCTGTTTTTT CASSPLRETGELFF
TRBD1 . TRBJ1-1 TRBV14 TGTGCCAGCAGCCAAGTTTACGGGACAGCTGAAGCTTTCTTT CASSQVYGTAEAFF
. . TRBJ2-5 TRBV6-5 TGTGCCAGCAGTTACGGCACAGGGTTACAAGAGACCCAGTACTTC CASSYGTGLQETQYF
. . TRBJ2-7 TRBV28 TGTGCCAGCAGTTTATTCTCTCCCATGGTCTCCTACGAGCAGTACTTC CASSLFSPMVSYEQYF
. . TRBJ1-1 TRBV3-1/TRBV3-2 TGTGCCAGCAGCCTCGGAGGGACCTGGGATGAAGCTTTCTTT CASSLGGTWDEAFF
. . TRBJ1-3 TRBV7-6 TGTGCCTCCGGCGGTATCGGAAACACCATATATTTT CASGGIGNTIYF
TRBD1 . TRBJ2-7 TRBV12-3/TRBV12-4 TGTGCCAGCAGGGGGGGACAGGCAGAGCAGTACTTC CASRGGQAEQYF
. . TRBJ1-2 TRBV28 TGTGCCACCACGACAGGAACTAACTATGGCTACACCTTC CATTTGTNYGYTF
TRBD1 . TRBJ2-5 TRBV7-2 TGTGCCAGCAGCTTGGGGACAGGTGTAGAGACCCAGTACTTC CASSLGTGVETQYF